Following are 16 T cell receptor beta chains from one sample sequenced in a study of shared clonotypes between healthy human individuals. Assay: immunoSEQ multiplex PCR; the TCRdb copy retains only in-frame clones and omits some. Of some 790,000 clones listed, about two thirds were seen once; the top ten hold around 1.8%. Specimen: memory CD4+ T cells sorted from blood. Regarding subset: CD45RA-negative fraction. These receptors all stem from a woman in her twenties or thirties in good health.

This chain joins TRBV6-6 and TRBJ2-1; 7 positions agree with TRBD2. The CDR3 contains 15 residues. In germline, CDR1 is MNHNY, CDR2 SVGAGI (reference sequence). The trim removed 10 bases at V and 0 bases at J, leaving 9 bases unmatched. This CDR3 reads CATREERDSYNEQFF. The CDR3 nucleotides are TGTGCCACCAGAGAGGAGCGGGACTCCTACAATGAGCAGTTCTTC.

The chain links TRBV30 to TRBJ1-6; D gene unclear. V dropped 0 bases and J dropped 8 bases, with 14 bases sitting between them. CDR3 length: 15 residues. Germline CDR1 is GTSNPN and CDR2 is SVGIG (reference sequence). The CDR3 protein is CAWSVLEGRDSPLHF. CDR3 bases: TGTGCCTGGAGTGTACTCGAGGGAAGGGATTCACCCCTCCACTTT.

The rearrangement joins TRBV14 to TRBJ1-1; D is unresolved. The CDR3 contains 14 residues. The germline CDR1 and CDR2 sequences are SGHDN and FVKESK. V was cut by 0 bases and J by 9 bases, with 14 bases left in between. This CDR3 is CASSQEFTGGKAFF. Written as DNA, the CDR3 is TGTGCCAGCAGCCAAGAATTTACGGGCGGCAAAGCTTTCTTT.

This clone occurred a few times. The rearrangement uses TRBV5-4 and TRBJ2-1, with 10 bases identical to TRBD2. Trimming at V came to 4 bases and at J to 7 bases, leaving 8 bases not matched to a gene. The CDR3 has 15 amino acids. CDR1 is SGHNT and CDR2 is YYREEE in the germline V gene (reference sequence). The CDR3, as DNA: TGTGCCAGCAGCCCCGGGACTAGCGTAAGTAATGAGCAGTTCTTC. It translates to CASSPGTSVSNEQFF.

This rearrangement joins TRBV7-7 to TRBJ2-1; 11 nucleotides agree with TRBD2. Germline V gives CDR1 SSHAT, CDR2 FNYEAQ (reference sequence). The V and J ends lost 1 base and 8 bases, in that order; junction bases with no gene match: 7. The CDR3 consists of 16 residues. CDR3 sequence (DNA): TGTGCCAGCAGCTTAGGGTCACTAGCGGGAGCAGATGAGCAGTTCTTC. Translated: CASSLGSLAGADEQFF.

V and J are TRBV7-2 and TRBJ1-1; maybe TRBD1 (5 bases). V lost 4 bases to trimming and J lost 6 bases, with 21 bases between them. The CDR3 length is 16 residues. Germline values: CDR1 SGHTA, CDR2 FQGNSA. For the CDR3, the DNA is TGTGCCAGCAGCTCCTCCGGTGGGGGAGGTTTGGCTGAAGCTTTCTTT. This translates into CASSSSGGGGLAEAFF.

The V and J genes are TRBV7-6 and TRBJ2-1; 7 bases agree with TRBD1. Germline trimming cut 0 bases from V and 4 bases from J; bases unmatched to any gene: 3. Germline V gene data show CDR1 as SGHVS and CDR2 as FNYEAQ. This CDR3 is built from 15 residues. The CDR3 DNA reads as TGTGCCAGCAGCTTAGCGGCAGGGGGATACAATGAGCAGTTCTTC. Protein sequence: CASSLAAGGYNEQFF.

The gene calls are TRBV7-9 and TRBJ2-5, with a weak D call TRBD1 (5 bases). The germline V and J ends were trimmed by 2 bases and 5 bases, with 9 bases remaining between them. The CDR3 has 13 residues. CDR1 is SEHNR, CDR2 FQNEAQ, per germline (reference sequence). The CDR3 sequence: CASSLRQWETQYF. In nucleotides, the CDR3 is TGTGCCAGCAGCTTAAGACAGTGGGAGACCCAGTACTTC.

The chain recombines TRBV6-5 with TRBJ2-7; TRBD2 aligns across 9 bases. There are 15 residues in the CDR3. With 3 bases clipped from V and 2 bases from J, the junction kept 5 bases outside the gene matches. Germline CDR1 reads MNHEY; CDR2 reads SVGAGI. The CDR3 here is CASSYRAGGTYEQYF. DNA for the CDR3: TGTGCCAGCAGTTATAGAGCGGGAGGAACCTACGAGCAGTACTTC.

V and J are TRBV2 and TRBJ2-7, with TRBD1 as a possible D gene (6 bases). The CDR3 has 12 residues. Trimming took 5 bases from V and 6 from J, leaving 11 bases between them. In germline, CDR1 is SNHLY, CDR2 FYNNEI. CDR3 nucleotide sequence: TGTGCCAGCAGTAAACAGGGCGGCGAGCAGTACTTC. Protein: CASSKQGGEQYF.

In this sample, this clone turned up a few times. V usage is TRBV6-1 and J usage is TRBJ1-1, with D uncertain. Between the trimmed V and J ends, which lost 8 bases and 5 bases, there was a span of 12 bases. Germline V gene lookup returns CDR1 MNHNS and CDR2 SASEGT. CDR3 length: 12 residues. The CDR3 spells CASGGWGTEAFF. DNA of the CDR3: TGTGCCAGCGGAGGGTGGGGAACTGAAGCTTTCTTT.

V is TRBV29-1 and J is TRBJ2-1; 10 bases agree with TRBD2. The V and J ends lost 3 bases and 8 bases, in that order; junction bases with no gene match: 4. This CDR3 is built from 13 residues. Looked up from germline, CDR1 is SQVTM and CDR2 is ANQGSEA. The CDR3 loop is CSVDQREGYEQFF. CDR3 nucleotide sequence: TGCAGCGTTGACCAGCGGGAGGGGTATGAGCAGTTCTTC.

Comment on this clone: This sample includes further DNA sequences coding for the same CDR3. The chain combines TRBV2 with TRBJ1-5, with 8 nucleotides matching TRBD1. There are 14 residues in the CDR3. With V trimmed by 4 bases and J by 5 bases, 4 bases remained unmatched. Per the germline V gene, CDR1 is SNHLY and CDR2 is FYNNEI. The CDR3 region has the DNA TGTGCCAGCAGTGCCGGGACAGGAGATCAGCCCCAGCATTTT. Translating gives CASSAGTGDQPQHF.

The chain combines TRBV6-1 with TRBJ2-5, with 7 bases matching TRBD1. V was clipped by 9 bases and J by 5 bases; unmatched bases: 9. The germline gives CDR1 MNHNS, CDR2 SASEGT. This CDR3 contains 13 residues. The CDR3 protein is CASRQGLPETQYF. CDR3 in DNA: TGTGCCAGTCGACAGGGCCTCCCGGAGACCCAGTACTTC.

The chain combines TRBV6-5 with TRBJ2-1, with no clear D. Germline V gene data show CDR1 as MNHEY and CDR2 as SVGAGI. Trimming took 5 bases from V and 5 from J, leaving 16 bases between them. The CDR3 is made up of 15 amino acids. The CDR3 DNA sequence: TGTGCCAGCAGTCCCAGACCCCCGGCCCACAATGAGCAGTTCTTC. Translated: CASSPRPPAHNEQFF.

The V gene is TRBV28, the J gene TRBJ2-7; 7 bases are a match to TRBD1. The germline V gene has CDR1 MDHEN and CDR2 SYDVKM. The CDR3 has 14 amino acids. Germline trimming cut 3 bases from V and 2 bases from J; bases unmatched to any gene: 4. This chain's CDR3 is CASSFRDRTYEQYF. The CDR3 DNA follows: TGTGCCAGCAGTTTCCGGGACAGAACCTACGAGCAGTACTTC.